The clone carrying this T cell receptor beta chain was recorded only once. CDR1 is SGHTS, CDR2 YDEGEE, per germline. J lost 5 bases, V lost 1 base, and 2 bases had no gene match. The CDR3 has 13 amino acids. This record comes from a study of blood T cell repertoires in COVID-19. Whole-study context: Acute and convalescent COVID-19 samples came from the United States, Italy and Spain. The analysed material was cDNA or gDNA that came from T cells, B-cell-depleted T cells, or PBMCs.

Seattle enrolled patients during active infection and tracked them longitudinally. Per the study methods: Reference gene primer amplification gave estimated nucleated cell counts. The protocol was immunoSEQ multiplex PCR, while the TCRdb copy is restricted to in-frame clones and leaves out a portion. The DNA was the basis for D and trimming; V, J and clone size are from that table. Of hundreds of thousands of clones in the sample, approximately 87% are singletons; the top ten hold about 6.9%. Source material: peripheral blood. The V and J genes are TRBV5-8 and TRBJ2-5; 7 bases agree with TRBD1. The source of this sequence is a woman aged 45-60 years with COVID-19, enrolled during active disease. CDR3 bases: TGTGCCAGCAGCTTGATAGGGGGCGAGACCCAGTACTTC. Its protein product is CASSLIGGETQYF.